The sequence of this T cell receptor (beta chain) was determined in a study of shared clonotypes between healthy human individuals. Study conclusions and caveats: Having only a few donors restricted how much genetic and exposure-history diversity was captured. Lower generation probabilities were found for non-shared clonotypes than for those shared by all four donors.

As for this clone: As yet, its antigen is unknown.

Losses at the gene ends were 2 bases for V and 13 bases for J; bases not matched to a gene: 8. CDR1 is MNHNS, CDR2 SASEGT, per germline. CDR3 length: 14 amino acids. Profiling relied on immunoSEQ multiplex PCR, and the TCRdb table lists in-frame clones only, not all of them. The sample has 1.6 million or so clones; just under 99% are singletons. Sequenced sample: naive CD4+ T cells sorted from blood. Subset given: CD45RA+ positively selected. The rearrangement uses TRBV6-1 and TRBJ2-1, with 10 positions matching TRBD2. The sequence derives from a man aged 30 to 39 in good health. The CDR3 sequence is CASSEQASGRSQFF. CDR3 sequence (DNA): TGTGCCAGCAGTGAACAGGCTAGCGGGAGATCACAGTTCTTC.